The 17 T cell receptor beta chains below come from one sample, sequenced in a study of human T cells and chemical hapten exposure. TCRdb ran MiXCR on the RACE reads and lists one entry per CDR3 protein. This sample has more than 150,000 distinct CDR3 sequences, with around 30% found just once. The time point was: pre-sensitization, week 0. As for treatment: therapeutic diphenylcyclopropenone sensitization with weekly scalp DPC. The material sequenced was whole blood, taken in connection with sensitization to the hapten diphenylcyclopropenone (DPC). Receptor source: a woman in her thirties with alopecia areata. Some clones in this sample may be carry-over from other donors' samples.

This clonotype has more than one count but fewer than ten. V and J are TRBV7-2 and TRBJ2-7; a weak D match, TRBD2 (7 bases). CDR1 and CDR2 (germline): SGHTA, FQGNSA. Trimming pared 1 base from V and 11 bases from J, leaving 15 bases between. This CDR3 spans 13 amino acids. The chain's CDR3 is CASSLGGGPLEYF. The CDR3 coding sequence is TGTGCCAGCAGCTTAGGGGGGGGGCCCCTGGAGTACTTC.

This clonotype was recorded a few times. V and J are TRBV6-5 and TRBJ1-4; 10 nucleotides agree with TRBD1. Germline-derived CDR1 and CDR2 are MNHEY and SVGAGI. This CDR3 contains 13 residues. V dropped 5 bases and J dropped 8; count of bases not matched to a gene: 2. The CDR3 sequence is CASSDRGREKLFF. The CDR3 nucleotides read TGTGCCAGCAGTGACAGGGGGCGCGAAAAACTGTTTTTT.

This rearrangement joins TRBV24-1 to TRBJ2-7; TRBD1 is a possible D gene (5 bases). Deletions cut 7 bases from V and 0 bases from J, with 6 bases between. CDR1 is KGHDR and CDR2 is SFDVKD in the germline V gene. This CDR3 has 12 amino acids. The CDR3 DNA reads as TGTGCCACCAGCCAGGGCTCCTACGAGCAGTACTTC. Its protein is CATSQGSYEQYF.

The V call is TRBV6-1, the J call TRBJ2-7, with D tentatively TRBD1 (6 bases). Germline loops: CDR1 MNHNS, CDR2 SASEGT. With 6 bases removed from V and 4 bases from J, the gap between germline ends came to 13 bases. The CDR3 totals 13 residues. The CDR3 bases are TGTGCCAGCAGAGGCTTACAGGGATACGAGCAGTACTTC. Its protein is CASRGLQGYEQYF.

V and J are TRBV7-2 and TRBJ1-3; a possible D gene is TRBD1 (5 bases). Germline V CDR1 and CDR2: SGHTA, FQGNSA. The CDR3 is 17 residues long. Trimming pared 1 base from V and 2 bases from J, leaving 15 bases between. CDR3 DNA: TGTGCCAGCAGCTTAGAGGCGCAGGGTACTGCTGGAAACACCATATATTTT. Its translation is CASSLEAQGTAGNTIYF.

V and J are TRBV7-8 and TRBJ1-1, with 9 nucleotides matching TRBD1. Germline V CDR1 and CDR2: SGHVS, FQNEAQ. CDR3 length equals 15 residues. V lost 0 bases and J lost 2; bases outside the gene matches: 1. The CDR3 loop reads CASSLADRGNTEAFF. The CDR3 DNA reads TGTGCCAGCAGCTTAGCGGACAGGGGAAACACTGAAGCTTTCTTT.

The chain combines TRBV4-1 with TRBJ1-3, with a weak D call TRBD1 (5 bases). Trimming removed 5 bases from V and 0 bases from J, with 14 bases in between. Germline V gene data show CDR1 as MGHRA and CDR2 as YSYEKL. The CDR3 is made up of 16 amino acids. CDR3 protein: CASSGDGFFSGNTIYF. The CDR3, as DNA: TGCGCCAGCAGCGGGGACGGTTTCTTCTCTGGAAACACCATATATTTT.

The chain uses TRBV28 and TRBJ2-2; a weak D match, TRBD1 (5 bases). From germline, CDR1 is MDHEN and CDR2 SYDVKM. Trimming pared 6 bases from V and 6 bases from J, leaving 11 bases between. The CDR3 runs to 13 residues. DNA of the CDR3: TGTGCCAGCAGCTCAGGGTCCCCCGGGGAGCTGTTTTTT. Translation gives CASSSGSPGELFF. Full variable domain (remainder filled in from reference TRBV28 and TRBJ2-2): DVKVTQSSRYLVKRTGEKVFLECVQDMDHENMFWYRQDPGLGLRLIYFSYDVKMKEKGDIPEGYSVSREKKERFSLILESASTNQTSMYLCASSSGSPGELFFGEGSRLTVL.

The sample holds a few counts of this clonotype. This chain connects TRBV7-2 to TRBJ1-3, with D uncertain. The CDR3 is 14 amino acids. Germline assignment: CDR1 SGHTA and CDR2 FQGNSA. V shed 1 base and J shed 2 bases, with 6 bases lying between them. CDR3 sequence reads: CASSLGWTGNTIYF. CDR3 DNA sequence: TGTGCCAGCAGCTTAGGGTGGACTGGAAACACCATATATTTT.

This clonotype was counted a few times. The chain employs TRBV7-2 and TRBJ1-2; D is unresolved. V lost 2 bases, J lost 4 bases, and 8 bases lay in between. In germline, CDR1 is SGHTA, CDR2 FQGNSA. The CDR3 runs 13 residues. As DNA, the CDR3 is TGTGCCAGCAGCTTATCTCAGACCTATGGCTACACCTTC. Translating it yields CASSLSQTYGYTF. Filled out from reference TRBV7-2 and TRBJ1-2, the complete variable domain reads GAGVSQSPSNKVTEKGKDVELRCDPISGHTALYWYRQSLGQGLEFLIYFQGNSAPDKSGLPSDRFSAERTGGSVSTLTIQRTQQEDSAVYLCASSLSQTYGYTFGSGTRLTVV.

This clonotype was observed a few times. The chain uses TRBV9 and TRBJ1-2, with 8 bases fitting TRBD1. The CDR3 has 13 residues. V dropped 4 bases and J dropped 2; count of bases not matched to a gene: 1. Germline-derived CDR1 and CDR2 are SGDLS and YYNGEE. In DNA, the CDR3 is TGTGCCAGCAGCAGACAGGGGAACTATGGCTACACCTTC. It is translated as CASSRQGNYGYTF.

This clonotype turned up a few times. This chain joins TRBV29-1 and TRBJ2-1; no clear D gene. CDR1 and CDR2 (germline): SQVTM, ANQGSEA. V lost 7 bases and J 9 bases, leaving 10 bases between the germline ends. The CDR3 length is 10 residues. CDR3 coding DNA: TGCAGCGGCGGTGATATTGAGCAGTTCTTC. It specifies CSGGDIEQFF.

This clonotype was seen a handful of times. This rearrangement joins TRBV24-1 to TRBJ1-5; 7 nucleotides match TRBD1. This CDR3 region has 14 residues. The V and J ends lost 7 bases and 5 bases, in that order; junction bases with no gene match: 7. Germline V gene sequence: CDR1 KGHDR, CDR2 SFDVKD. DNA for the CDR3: TGTGCCACCAGCAAGGGACAGCGGGATCAGCCCCAGCATTTT. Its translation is CATSKGQRDQPQHF.

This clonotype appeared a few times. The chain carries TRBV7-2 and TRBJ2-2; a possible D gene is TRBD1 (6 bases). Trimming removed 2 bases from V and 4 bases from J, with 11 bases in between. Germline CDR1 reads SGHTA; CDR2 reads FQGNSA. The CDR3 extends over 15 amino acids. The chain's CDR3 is CASSLFQGITGELFF. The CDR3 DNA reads TGTGCCAGCAGCTTATTCCAGGGGATCACCGGGGAGCTGTTTTTT.

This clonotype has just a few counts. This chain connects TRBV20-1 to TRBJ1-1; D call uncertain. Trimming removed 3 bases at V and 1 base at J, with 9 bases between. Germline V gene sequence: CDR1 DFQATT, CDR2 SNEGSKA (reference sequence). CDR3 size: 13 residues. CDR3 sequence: CSARPDSNTEAFF. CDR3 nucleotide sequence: TGCAGTGCTAGGCCGGATTCGAACACTGAAGCTTTCTTT.

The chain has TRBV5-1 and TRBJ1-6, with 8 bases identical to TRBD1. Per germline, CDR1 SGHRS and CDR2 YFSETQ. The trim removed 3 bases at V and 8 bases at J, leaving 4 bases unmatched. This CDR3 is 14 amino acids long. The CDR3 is CASSYSTGDSPLHF. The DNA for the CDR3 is TGCGCCAGCAGCTACTCGACAGGGGATTCACCCCTCCACTTT.

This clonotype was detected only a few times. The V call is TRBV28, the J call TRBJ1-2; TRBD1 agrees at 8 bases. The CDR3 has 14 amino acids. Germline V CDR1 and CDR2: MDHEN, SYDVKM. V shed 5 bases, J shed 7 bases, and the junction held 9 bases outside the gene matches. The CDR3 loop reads CASSTQTGATGYTF. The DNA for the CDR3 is TGTGCCAGCAGTACCCAGACAGGGGCCACTGGCTACACCTTC.